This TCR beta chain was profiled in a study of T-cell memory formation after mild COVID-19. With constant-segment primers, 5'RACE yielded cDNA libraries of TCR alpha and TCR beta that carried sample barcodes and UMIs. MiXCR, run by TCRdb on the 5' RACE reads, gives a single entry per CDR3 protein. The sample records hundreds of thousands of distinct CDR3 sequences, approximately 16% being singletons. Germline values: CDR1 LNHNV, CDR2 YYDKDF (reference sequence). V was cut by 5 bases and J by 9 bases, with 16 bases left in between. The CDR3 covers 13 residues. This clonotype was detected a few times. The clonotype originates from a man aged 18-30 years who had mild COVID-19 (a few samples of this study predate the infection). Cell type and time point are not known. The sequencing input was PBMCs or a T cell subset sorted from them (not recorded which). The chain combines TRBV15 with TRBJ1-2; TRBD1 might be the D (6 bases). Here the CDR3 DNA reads TGTGCCACCAGCGGATCCACAGGGACTAGCTACACCTTC. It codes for CATSGSTGTSYTF.